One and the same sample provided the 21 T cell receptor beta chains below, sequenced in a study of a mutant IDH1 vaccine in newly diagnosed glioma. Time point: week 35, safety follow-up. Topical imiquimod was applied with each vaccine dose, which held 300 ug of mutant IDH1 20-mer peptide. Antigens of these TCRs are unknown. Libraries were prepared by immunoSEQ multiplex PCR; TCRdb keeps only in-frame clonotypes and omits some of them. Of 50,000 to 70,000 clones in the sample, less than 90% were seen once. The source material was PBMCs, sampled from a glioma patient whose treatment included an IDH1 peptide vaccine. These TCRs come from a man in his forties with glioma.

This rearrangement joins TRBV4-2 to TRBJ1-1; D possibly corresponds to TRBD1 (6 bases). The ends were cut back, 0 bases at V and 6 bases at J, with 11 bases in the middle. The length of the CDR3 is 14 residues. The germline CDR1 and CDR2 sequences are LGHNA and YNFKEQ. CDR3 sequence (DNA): TGTGCCAGCAGCCAAGAAATACAGGGCGCTGAAGCTTTCTTT. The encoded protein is CASSQEIQGAEAFF.

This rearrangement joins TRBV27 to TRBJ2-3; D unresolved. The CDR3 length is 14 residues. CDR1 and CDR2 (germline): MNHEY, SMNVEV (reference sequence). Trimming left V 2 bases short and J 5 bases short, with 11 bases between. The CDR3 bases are TGTGCCAGCAGTTTAAGTAGTCCGGTAGATACGCAGTATTTT. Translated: CASSLSSPVDTQYF.

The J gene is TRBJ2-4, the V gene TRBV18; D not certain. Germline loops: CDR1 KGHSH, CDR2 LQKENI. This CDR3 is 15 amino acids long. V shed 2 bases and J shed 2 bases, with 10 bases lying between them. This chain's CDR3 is CASSPWADSKNIQYF. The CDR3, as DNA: TGTGCCAGCTCACCATGGGCAGACTCCAAAAACATTCAGTACTTC.

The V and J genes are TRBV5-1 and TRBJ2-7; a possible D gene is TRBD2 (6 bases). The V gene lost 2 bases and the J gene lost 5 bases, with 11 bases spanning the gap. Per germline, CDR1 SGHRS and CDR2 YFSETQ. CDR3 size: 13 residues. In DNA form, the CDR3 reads TGCGCCAGCAGCTTTGGGGGAGGCGACGAGCAGTACTTC. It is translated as CASSFGGGDEQYF.

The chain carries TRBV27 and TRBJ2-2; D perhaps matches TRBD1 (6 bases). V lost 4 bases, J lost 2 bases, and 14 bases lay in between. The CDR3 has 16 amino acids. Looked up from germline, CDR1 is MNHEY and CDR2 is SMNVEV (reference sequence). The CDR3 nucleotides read TGTGCCAGCAGTTCAATCGGGACATCTAACACCGGGGAGCTGTTTTTT. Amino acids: CASSSIGTSNTGELFF.

The CDR3 region is CASSFRQGSTNEKLFF. The DNA for the CDR3 is TGTGCCAGCAGCTTCCGACAGGGCTCAACTAATGAAAAACTGTTTTTT. The chain couples TRBV7-8 to TRBJ1-4, with 7 bases aligning to TRBD1. CDR1 and CDR2 from the germline V gene are SGHVS and FQNEAQ. CDR3 length: 16 residues. Trimming at V came to 3 bases and at J to 0 bases, leaving 4 bases not matched to a gene.

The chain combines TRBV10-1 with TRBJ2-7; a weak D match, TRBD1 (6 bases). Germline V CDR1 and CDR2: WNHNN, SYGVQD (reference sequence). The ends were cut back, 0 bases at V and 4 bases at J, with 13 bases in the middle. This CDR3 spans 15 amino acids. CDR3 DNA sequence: TGCGCCAGCAGTGAGTCGTCCAGGGGCTCGTACGAGCAGTACTTC. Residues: CASSESSRGSYEQYF.

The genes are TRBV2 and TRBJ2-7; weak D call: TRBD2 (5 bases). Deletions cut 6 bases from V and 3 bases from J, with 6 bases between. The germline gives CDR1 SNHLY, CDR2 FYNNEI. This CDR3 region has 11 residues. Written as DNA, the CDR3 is TGTGCCAGCAGACTAGGCTACGAGCAGTACTTC. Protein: CASRLGYEQYF.

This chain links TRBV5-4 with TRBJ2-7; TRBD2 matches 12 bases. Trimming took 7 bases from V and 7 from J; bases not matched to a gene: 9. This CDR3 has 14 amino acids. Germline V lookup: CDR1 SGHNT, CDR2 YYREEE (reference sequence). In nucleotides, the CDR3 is TGTGCCAGCCACCGACTAGCGGGAGAAGGAGAGCAGTACTTC. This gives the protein CASHRLAGEGEQYF. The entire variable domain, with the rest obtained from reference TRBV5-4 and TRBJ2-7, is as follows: ETGVTQSPTHLIKTRGQQVTLRCSSQSGHNTVSWYQQALGQGPQFIFQYYREEENGRGNFPPRFSGLQFPNYSSELNVNALELDDSALYLCASHRLAGEGEQYFGPGTRLTVT.

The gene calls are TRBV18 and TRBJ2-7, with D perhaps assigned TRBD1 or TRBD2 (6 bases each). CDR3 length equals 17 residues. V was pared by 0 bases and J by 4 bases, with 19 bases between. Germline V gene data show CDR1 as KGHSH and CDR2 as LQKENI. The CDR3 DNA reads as TGTGCCAGCTCACCACCCGGCACGGGGGCCCTTATATACGAGCAGTACTTC. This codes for CASSPPGTGALIYEQYF.

The CDR3 sequence is CASSPPGQGRETQYF. The CDR3 DNA sequence: TGTGCCAGCTCACCCCCAGGACAGGGACGCGAGACCCAGTACTTC. V usage is TRBV18 and J usage is TRBJ2-5; 8 nucleotides align to TRBD1. This CDR3 has 15 amino acids. Trimming cost V 3 bases and J 5 bases; bases outside gene matches: 8. In germline, CDR1 is KGHSH, CDR2 LQKENI.

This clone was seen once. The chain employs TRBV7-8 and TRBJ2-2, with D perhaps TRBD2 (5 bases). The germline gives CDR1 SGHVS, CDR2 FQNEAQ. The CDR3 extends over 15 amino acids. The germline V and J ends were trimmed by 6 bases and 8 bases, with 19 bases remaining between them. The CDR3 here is CASSFLGWEMGELFF. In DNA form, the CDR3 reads TGTGCCAGCAGTTTCCTTGGGTGGGAGATGGGGGAGCTGTTTTTT.

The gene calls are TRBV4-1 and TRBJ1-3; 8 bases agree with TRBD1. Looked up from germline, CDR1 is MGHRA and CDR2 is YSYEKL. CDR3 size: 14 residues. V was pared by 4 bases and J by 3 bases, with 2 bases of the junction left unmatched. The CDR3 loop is CASSLGTGGNTIYF. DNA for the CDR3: TGCGCCAGCAGCCTTGGGACAGGTGGAAACACCATATATTTT.

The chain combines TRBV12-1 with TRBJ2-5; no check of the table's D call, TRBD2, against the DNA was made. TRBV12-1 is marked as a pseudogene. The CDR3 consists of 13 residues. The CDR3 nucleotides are TGTGCCGGATCCGGGACTAGTCTAGAGACCCAGTACTTC. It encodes CAGSGTSLETQYF.

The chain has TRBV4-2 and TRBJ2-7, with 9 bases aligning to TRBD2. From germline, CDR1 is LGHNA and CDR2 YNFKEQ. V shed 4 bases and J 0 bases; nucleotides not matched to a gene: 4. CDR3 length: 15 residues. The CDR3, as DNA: TGTGCCAGCAGCCGGGAGACTAGCGGCTCCTACGAGCAGTACTTC. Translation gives CASSRETSGSYEQYF.

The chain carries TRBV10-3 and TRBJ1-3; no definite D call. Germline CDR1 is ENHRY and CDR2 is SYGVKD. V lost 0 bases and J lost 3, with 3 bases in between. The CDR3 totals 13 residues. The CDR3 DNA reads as TGTGCCATCAGTGAGTCGGGTGGAAACACCATATATTTT. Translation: CAISESGGNTIYF.

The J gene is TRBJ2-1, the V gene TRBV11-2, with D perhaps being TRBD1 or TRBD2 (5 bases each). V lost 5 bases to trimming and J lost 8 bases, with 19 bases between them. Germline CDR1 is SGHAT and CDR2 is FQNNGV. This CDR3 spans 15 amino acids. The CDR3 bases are TGTGCCAGCAGCAAGTGGGACGGTTTGGGGGATGAGCAGTTCTTC. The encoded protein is CASSKWDGLGDEQFF.

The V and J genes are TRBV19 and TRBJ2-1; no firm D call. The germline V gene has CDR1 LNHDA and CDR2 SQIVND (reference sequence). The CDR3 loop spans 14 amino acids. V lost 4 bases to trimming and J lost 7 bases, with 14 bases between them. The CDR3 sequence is CASSRSTLFNEQFF. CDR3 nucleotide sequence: TGTGCCAGTAGTAGGTCTACCCTTTTTAATGAGCAGTTCTTC. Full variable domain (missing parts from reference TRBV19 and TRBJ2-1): DGGITQSPKYLFRKEGQNVTLSCEQNLNHDAMYWYRQDPGQGLRLIYYSQIVNDFQKGDIAEGYSVSREKKESFPLTVTSAQKNPTAFYLCASSRSTLFNEQFFGPGTRLTVL.

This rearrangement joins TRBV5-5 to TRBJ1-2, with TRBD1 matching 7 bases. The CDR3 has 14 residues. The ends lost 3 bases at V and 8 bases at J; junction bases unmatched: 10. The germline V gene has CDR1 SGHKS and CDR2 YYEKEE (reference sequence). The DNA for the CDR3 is TGTGCCAGCAGCTCACCGACAGGGATTGAAGGCTACACCTTC. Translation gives CASSSPTGIEGYTF.

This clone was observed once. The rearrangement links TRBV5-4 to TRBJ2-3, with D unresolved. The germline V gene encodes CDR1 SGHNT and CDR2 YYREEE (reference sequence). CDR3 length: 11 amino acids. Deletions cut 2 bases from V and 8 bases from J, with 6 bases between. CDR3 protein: CASSLYGTQYF. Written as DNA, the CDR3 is TGTGCCAGCAGCTTATACGGTACGCAGTATTTT.

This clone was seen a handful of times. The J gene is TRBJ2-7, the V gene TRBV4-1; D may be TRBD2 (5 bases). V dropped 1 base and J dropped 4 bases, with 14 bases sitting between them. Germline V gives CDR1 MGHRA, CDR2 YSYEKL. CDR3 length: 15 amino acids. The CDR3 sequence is CASSQARTEGYEQYF. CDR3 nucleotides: TGCGCCAGCAGCCAAGCTCGGACTGAGGGATACGAGCAGTACTTC.